This T cell receptor (beta chain) was captured in a study of cytomegalovirus exposure and HLA in healthy donors. Study observations and caveats: Rare TCR sequences dominated, though some public TCRs recurred in many donors. Clonal expansion, a later analysis showed, was greater in HLA-associated TCR beta chains than in equally common others. Follow-up analysis seemed to connect common viral pathogens with several of the most significant clusters identified.

The PCR was carried out with 60 Vbeta primers and 13 Jbeta primers. Per the authors' pipeline: Unique TCR beta chains numbered around 80 million in a later analysis, with about 11 million shared. Clones were sequenced by immunoSEQ multiplex PCR, and TCRdb holds only the in-frame ones, with some missing. V, J and clone size derive from that table, while D and trimming were established from the DNA sequence. The table includes 200,000 to 250,000 clones, roughly 84% detected once. Germline lookup yields CDR1 GTSNPN and CDR2 SVGIG (reference sequence). Trimming pared 2 bases from V and 2 bases from J, leaving 3 bases between. This CDR3 contains 12 residues. For this clone: What it recognizes is unknown.

This chain uses TRBV30 with TRBJ1-4; D gene uncertain. The source material was PBMCs. The receptor was isolated from a human donor in good health. CDR3 protein: CAWSLTNEKLFF. The CDR3 nucleotides read TGTGCCTGGAGTCTTACTAATGAAAAACTGTTTTTT.